The 10 T cell receptor beta chains below were found in one sample sequenced in a study of CD8 T cells in ankylosing spondylitis. The study's findings and limits: Ankylosing spondylitis blood appeared to be characterized by a TCR beta motif of about eight highly homologous variants.

TCRdb ran MiXCR on the 5' RACE reads and lists one entry per CDR3 protein. The table records about 440,000 distinct CDR3 sequences, 15% to 20% of them present only once. No antigen is known for these receptors. Sequencing was carried out using blood, either unsorted or a sorted T cell fraction (not recorded which). The source of these receptors is a male donor with ankylosing spondylitis.

This clonotype has a handful of counts. The genes are TRBV6-2 or TRBV6-3 and TRBJ2-4; D not certain. The CDR3 totals 19 residues. The germline V gene has CDR1 MNHEY and CDR2 SVGEGT. Trimming stripped 2 bases from V and 0 bases from J, with 20 bases between. CDR3 in amino acids: CASSYPLELEKLAKNIQYF. Written as DNA, the CDR3 is TGTGCCAGCAGTTACCCTCTCGAGTTGGAAAAACTAGCCAAAAACATTCAGTACTTC.

The sample holds many counts of this clonotype. V gene TRBV12-3 or TRBV12-4 combines with J gene TRBJ1-2; D might be TRBD1 (6 bases). V dropped 3 bases and J dropped 5 bases, with 10 bases sitting between them. The CDR3 is made up of 13 amino acids. The CDR3 loop is CASSLNRAYGYTF. CDR3 coding DNA: TGTGCCAGCAGTTTGAACAGGGCATATGGCTACACCTTC.

This clonotype appeared many times. V usage is TRBV12-3 or TRBV12-4 and J usage is TRBJ1-1; no reliable D call. Trimming left V 0 bases short and J 1 base short, with 6 bases between. The CDR3 runs to 14 residues. CDR3 residues: CASSLAAGNTEAFF. The CDR3 DNA is TGTGCCAGCAGTTTAGCGGCAGGGAACACTGAAGCTTTCTTT.

This clonotype was seen a handful of times. The chain carries TRBV7-4 and TRBJ1-5; no clear D gene. V dropped 5 bases and J dropped 5 bases, with 4 bases sitting between them. The CDR3 has 11 amino acids. The germline V gene has CDR1 SGHVT and CDR2 SQSDAQ. CDR3 sequence reads: CASSQDQPQHF. CDR3 bases: TGTGCCAGCAGCCAGGATCAGCCCCAGCATTTT.

The chain uses TRBV10-2 and TRBJ2-1; D unclear. V dropped 8 bases and J dropped 7 bases, with 15 bases sitting between them. Germline CDR1 WSHSY, CDR2 SAAADI. CDR3 length: 13 amino acids. CDR3 sequence: CASHPNGRNEQFF. CDR3 sequence (DNA): TGCGCCAGCCACCCGAATGGTCGTAATGAGCAGTTCTTC.

The rearrangement uses TRBV20-1 and TRBJ2-7, with D tentatively TRBD1 (6 bases). Looked up from germline, CDR1 is DFQATT and CDR2 is SNEGSKA (reference sequence). CDR3 length equals 12 residues. The V end lost 6 bases, the J end lost 1 base, and 10 bases lay between the germline ends. The CDR3 spells CSAATGSYEQYF. The CDR3 DNA reads TGCAGTGCGGCTACAGGGTCCTACGAGCAGTACTTC.

The chain links TRBV4-3 to TRBJ1-6; tentatively, D is TRBD1 (5 bases). V was cut by 4 bases and J by 3 bases, with 13 bases left in between. The CDR3 is 16 residues long. Germline assignment: CDR1 LGHNA and CDR2 YSLEER. This chain's CDR3 is CASSLDSGGYNSPLHF. DNA of the CDR3: TGCGCCAGCAGCCTAGATTCCGGGGGCTATAATTCACCCCTCCACTTT.

The CDR3 DNA follows: TGCAGTGCAGGACCGCGCACAGATACGCAGTATTTT. Its translation is CSAGPRTDTQYF. The chain joins TRBV20-1 to TRBJ2-3; D is ambiguous. Between the trimmed V and J ends, which lost 6 bases and 1 base, there was a span of 8 bases. Germline V CDR1 and CDR2: DFQATT, SNEGSKA (reference sequence). The length of the CDR3 is 12 residues.

This chain connects TRBV5-1 to TRBJ1-1; TRBD1 agrees at 7 bases. Germline V CDR1 and CDR2: SGHRS, YFSETQ. Trimming at V came to 4 bases and at J to 0 bases, leaving 9 bases not matched to a gene. The CDR3 covers 16 residues. The chain's CDR3 is CASSPTPGQLNTEAFF. CDR3 nucleotide sequence: TGCGCCAGCAGCCCCACCCCGGGACAGCTGAACACTGAAGCTTTCTTT.

This rearrangement joins TRBV18 to TRBJ2-5, with D tentatively TRBD1 (7 bases). This CDR3 has 15 residues. The germline V gene encodes CDR1 KGHSH and CDR2 LQKENI. The V and J ends lost 8 bases and 6 bases respectively, with 22 bases between them. The CDR3 loop is CASVEGTVVMKTQYF. Written as DNA, the CDR3 is TGTGCCAGCGTGGAGGGGACAGTAGTGATGAAGACCCAGTACTTC.